This T cell receptor (beta chain) was retrieved from a study of blood T cell repertoires in COVID-19. Profiled with immunoSEQ multiplex PCR; TCRdb holds only in-frame clones, not every one. The repertoire has 200,000 to 300,000 clones, more than 80% of them found once; the top ten carry roughly 3.3%. The germline V gene encodes CDR1 SNHLY and CDR2 FYNNEI. V was clipped by 5 bases and J by 5 bases, with 12 bases between them. The CDR3 sequence is 14 residues long. The chain carries TRBV2 and TRBJ1-4; a possible D gene is TRBD1 (6 bases). Input material: peripheral blood. This TCR was sampled from a woman between 35 and 50 years old with acute or convalescent COVID-19. The CDR3 region has the DNA TGTGCCAGCAGTCCCGGACAGTTGAATGAAAAACTGTTTTTT. Translating it yields CASSPGQLNEKLFF.